Included here is one T cell receptor (beta chain) sequence, with context. Its antigen is not identified. The CDR3 is made up of 12 amino acids. V was clipped by 5 bases and J by 0 bases, with 7 bases between them. The germline CDR1 and CDR2 sequences are SQVTM and ANQGSEA. This record comes from a study of cytomegalovirus exposure and HLA in healthy donors. Study as a whole: A data release that came early held approximately 92 million unique TCRs from HLA-typed donors. General study findings and limits: Within an earlier analysis, most TCR beta V segments proved productive either about 87% or about 30% of the time. TCR beta chains numbering under 200 were designated cytomegalovirus-associated. Reportedly, cytomegalovirus status was diagnosed with high sensitivity and specificity.

Researchers ran the PCR with 60 Vbeta and 13 Jbeta primers. TCRdb's table, derived via immunoSEQ multiplex PCR, lists solely in-frame clones and lacks some. The data hold more than 150,000 clones, with more than 75% observed a single time. The sequencing input was PBMCs. This TCR was recovered from a girl less than two years old in good health and CMV-seronegative. This chain uses TRBV29-1 with TRBJ1-1; possibly TRBD1 for D (5 bases). The CDR3 is CSVRQLNTEAFF. The CDR3 coding sequence is TGCAGCGTTCGACAGTTGAACACTGAAGCTTTCTTT. The complete variable domain, with remaining parts taken from reference TRBV29-1 and TRBJ1-1, reads SAVISQKPSRDICQRGTSLTIQCQVDSQVTMMFWYRQQPGQSLTLIATANQGSEATYESGFVIDKFPISRPNLTFSTLTVSNMSPEDSSIYLCSVRQLNTEAFFGQGTRLTVV.